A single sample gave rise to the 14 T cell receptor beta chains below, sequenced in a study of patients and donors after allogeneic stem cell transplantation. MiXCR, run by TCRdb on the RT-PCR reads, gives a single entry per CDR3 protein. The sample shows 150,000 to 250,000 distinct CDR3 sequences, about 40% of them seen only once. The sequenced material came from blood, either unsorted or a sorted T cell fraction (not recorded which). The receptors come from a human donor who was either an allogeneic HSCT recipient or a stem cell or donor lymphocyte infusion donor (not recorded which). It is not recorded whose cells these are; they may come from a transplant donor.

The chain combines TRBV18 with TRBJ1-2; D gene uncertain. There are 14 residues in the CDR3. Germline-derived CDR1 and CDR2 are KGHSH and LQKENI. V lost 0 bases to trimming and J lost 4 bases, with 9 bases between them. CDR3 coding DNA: TGTGCCAGCTCACCACCGAGTCAGATCTATGGCTACACCTTC. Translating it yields CASSPPSQIYGYTF.

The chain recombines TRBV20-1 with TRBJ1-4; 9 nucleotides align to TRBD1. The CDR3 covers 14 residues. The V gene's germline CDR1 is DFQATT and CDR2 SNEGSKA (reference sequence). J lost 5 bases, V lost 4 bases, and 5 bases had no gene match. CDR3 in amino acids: CSATDGTGNEKLFF. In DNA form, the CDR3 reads TGCAGTGCTACCGACGGGACAGGGAATGAAAAACTGTTTTTT.

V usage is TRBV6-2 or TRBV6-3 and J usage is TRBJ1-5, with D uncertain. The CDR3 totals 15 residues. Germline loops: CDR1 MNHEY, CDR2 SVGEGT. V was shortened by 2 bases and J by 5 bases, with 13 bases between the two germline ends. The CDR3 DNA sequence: TGTGCCAGCAGTTACCGCGGGAGGTACTATCAGCCCCAGCATTTT. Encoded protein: CASSYRGRYYQPQHF.

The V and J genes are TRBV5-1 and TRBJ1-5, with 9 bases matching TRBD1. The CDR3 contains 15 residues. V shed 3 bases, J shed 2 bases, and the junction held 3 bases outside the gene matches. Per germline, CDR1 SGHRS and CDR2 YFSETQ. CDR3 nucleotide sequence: TGCGCCAGCAGCTCGGACAGGGGTGGCAATCAGCCCCAGCATTTT. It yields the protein CASSSDRGGNQPQHF.

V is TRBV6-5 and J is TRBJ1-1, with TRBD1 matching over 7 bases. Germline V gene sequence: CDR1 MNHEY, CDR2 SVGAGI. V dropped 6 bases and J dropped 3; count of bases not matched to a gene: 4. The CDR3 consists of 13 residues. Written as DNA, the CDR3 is TGTGCCAGCAGAGATCAGGGGGACACTGAAGCTTTCTTT. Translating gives CASRDQGDTEAFF.

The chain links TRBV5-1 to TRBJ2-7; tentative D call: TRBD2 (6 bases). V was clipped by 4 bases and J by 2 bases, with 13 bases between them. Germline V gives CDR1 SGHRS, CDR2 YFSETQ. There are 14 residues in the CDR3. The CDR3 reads CASSTIAEAYEQYF. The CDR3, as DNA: TGCGCCAGCAGCACCATAGCGGAAGCCTACGAGCAGTACTTC.

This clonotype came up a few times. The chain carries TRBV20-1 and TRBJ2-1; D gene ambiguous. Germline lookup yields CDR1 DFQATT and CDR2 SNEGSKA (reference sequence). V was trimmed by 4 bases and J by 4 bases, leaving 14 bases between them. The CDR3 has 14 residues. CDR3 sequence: CSATYISRYNEQFF. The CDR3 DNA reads TGCAGTGCTACGTATATTAGTCGGTACAATGAGCAGTTCTTC.

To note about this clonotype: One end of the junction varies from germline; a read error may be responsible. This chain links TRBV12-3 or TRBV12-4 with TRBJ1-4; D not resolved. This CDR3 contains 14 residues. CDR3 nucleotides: TGTGCCAGCAGCTTAGGGCGGAATAATGAAAAACTGTTTTTT. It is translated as CASSLGRNNEKLFF.

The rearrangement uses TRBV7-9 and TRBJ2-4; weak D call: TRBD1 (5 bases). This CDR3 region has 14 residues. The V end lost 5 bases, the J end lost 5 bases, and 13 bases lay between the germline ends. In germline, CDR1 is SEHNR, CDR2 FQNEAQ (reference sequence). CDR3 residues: CASSAPSTENIQYF. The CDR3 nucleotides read TGTGCCAGCAGCGCCCCTTCGACAGAAAACATTCAGTACTTC.

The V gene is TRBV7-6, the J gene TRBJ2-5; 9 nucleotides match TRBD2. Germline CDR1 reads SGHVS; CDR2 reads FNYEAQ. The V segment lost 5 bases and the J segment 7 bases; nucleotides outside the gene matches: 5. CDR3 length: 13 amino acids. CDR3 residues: CASSLRREGTQYF. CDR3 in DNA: TGTGCCAGCAGCCTCCGGCGGGAGGGGACCCAGTACTTC. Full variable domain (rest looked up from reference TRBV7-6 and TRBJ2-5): GAGVSQSPRYKVTKRGQDVALRCDPISGHVSLYWYRQALGQGPEFLTYFNYEAQQDKSGLPNDRFSAERPEGSISTLTIQRTEQRDSAMYRCASSLRREGTQYFGPGTRLLVL.

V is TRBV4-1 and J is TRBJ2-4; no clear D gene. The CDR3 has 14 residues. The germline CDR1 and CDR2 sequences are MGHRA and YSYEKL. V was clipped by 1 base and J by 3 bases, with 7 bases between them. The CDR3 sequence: CASSQVSDKNIQYF. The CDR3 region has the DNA TGCGCCAGCAGCCAAGTTTCTGACAAAAACATTCAGTACTTC.

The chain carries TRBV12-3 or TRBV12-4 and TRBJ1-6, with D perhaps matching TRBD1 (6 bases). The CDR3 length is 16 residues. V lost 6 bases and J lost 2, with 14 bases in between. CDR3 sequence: CASSLGTLAYNSPLHF. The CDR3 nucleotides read TGTGCCAGCAGCCTTGGGACACTGGCCTATAATTCACCCCTCCACTTT.

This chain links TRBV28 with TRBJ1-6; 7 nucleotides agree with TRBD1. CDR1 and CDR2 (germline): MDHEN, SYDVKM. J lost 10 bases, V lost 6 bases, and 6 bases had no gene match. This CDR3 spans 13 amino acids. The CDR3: CASRRTGASPLHF. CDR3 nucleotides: TGTGCCAGCAGGAGGACAGGCGCCTCACCCCTCCACTTT.

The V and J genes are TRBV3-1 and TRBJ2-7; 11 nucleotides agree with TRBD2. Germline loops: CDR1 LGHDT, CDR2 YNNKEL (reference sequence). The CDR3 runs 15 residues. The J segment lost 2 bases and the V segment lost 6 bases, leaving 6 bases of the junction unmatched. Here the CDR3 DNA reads TGTGCCAGCAGAGCCGGGACTAGCGGCACCTACGAGCAGTACTTC. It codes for CASRAGTSGTYEQYF.